What follows are 21 T cell receptor beta chains derived from one specimen sequenced in a study of T cell repertoires in cytomegalovirus infection. TCRdb called the reads again in MiXCR, with one record for every CDR3 protein. Here the sample spans around 200,000 distinct CDR3 sequences, 15% to 20% being singletons. The sequenced sample consisted of CD8+ T cells from PBMCs. The receptors derive from a human donor in good health (CMV status not recorded). Some clones in this sample may be carry-over from other donors' samples.

This clonotype showed up just a few times. The DNA of the CDR3 is TGTGCTGGGGAGGGCCCTTATGGCTACACCTTC. Translating gives CAGEGPYGYTF. V usage is TRBV25-1 and J usage is TRBJ1-2; D call uncertain. Germline CDR1 and CDR2: MGHDK and SYGVNS. The CDR3 extends over 11 amino acids.

This chain connects TRBV7-9 to TRBJ1-1; 8 bases fit TRBD1. The length of the CDR3 is 15 residues. The germline CDR1 and CDR2 sequences are SEHNR and FQNEAQ (reference sequence). J gave up 3 bases and V 5 bases, and 8 bases lay outside the gene matches. Here the CDR3 reads CASSTGQGRDTEAFF. The CDR3 nucleotides are TGTGCCAGCAGCACCGGACAGGGAAGGGACACTGAAGCTTTCTTT.

V is TRBV7-8 and J is TRBJ2-7; 8 positions match TRBD1. The CDR3 runs to 15 residues. Looked up from germline, CDR1 is SGHVS and CDR2 is FQNEAQ. Germline trimming cut 3 bases from V and 3 bases from J; bases unmatched to any gene: 7. The CDR3 is CASSFRTGHIYEQYF. As DNA, the CDR3 is TGTGCCAGCAGCTTTCGGACAGGGCACATCTACGAGCAGTACTTC.

This clonotype appeared a few times. The chain joins TRBV11-2 to TRBJ2-6; TRBD1 matches at 7 bases. Germline CDR1 is SGHAT and CDR2 is FQNNGV. V shed 8 bases and J 2 bases; nucleotides not matched to a gene: 9. This CDR3 region has 16 residues. CDR3: CASEGGYRTGANVLTF. The CDR3 DNA is TGTGCCAGCGAAGGGGGCTATAGGACTGGGGCCAACGTCCTGACTTTC.

This rearrangement joins TRBV7-8 to TRBJ2-2, with 12 bases aligning to TRBD2. CDR1 is SGHVS, CDR2 FQNEAQ, per germline. This CDR3 is 17 amino acids long. V shed 4 bases, J shed 0 bases, and the junction held 3 bases outside the gene matches. The DNA for the CDR3 is TGTGCCAGCAGCTCCTCTAGCGGGGGGGCGAACACCGGGGAGCTGTTTTTT. Its protein is CASSSSSGGANTGELFF.

This clonotype was counted a few times. The CDR3 protein is CASSYRGHENIQYF. CDR3 in DNA: TGTGCCAGCTCCTACAGGGGGCACGAAAACATTCAGTACTTC. The rearrangement uses TRBV27 and TRBJ2-4; the match to TRBD1 covers 9 bases. The CDR3 runs 14 residues. The V segment lost 8 bases and the J segment 5 bases; nucleotides outside the gene matches: 7. Germline-derived CDR1 and CDR2 are MNHEY and SMNVEV (reference sequence).

CDR3 sequence reads: CASAGTSGAQKAYTDTQYF. For the CDR3, the DNA is TGTGCTAGTGCCGGGACTAGCGGGGCCCAAAAAGCTTACACAGATACGCAGTATTTT. The chain uses TRBV12-5 and TRBJ2-3; TRBD2 aligns across 13 bases. The CDR3 length is 19 residues. Germline trimming cut 7 bases from V and 2 bases from J; bases unmatched to any gene: 15. Germline CDR1 reads LGHNT; CDR2 reads FRNRAP.

The rearrangement joins TRBV6-5 to TRBJ2-1; no clear D gene. With 5 bases removed from V and 4 bases from J, the gap between germline ends came to 9 bases. CDR1 MNHEY and CDR2 SVGAGI come from the germline V gene. This CDR3 contains 13 residues. The CDR3 nucleotides are TGTGCCAGCAGTGACGGCGGATACAATGAGCAGTTCTTC. Translation gives CASSDGGYNEQFF.

This clonotype appeared many times. The chain links TRBV7-2 to TRBJ2-7, with 7 bases fitting TRBD1. The CDR3 extends over 14 amino acids. The germline V gene has CDR1 SGHTA and CDR2 FQGNSA. Trimming removed 2 bases from V and 3 bases from J; junction bases left unmatched: 4. CDR3 region: CASSLTRGHYEQYF. The CDR3 DNA sequence: TGTGCCAGCAGCTTAACGAGGGGGCACTACGAGCAGTACTTC.

The chain uses TRBV14 and TRBJ2-7, with TRBD1 matching 8 bases. The trim removed 4 bases at V and 2 bases at J, leaving 7 bases unmatched. CDR1 and CDR2 from the germline V gene are SGHDN and FVKESK. The CDR3 extends over 15 amino acids. In DNA, the CDR3 is TGTGCCAGCAGCCCAGGGGGCGCGTGGGCCTACGAGCAGTACTTC. It is translated as CASSPGGAWAYEQYF.

The V call is TRBV28, the J call TRBJ2-1; D gene uncertain. The CDR3 is made up of 14 amino acids. Germline assignment: CDR1 MDHEN and CDR2 SYDVKM. V was cut by 4 bases and J by 6 bases, with 13 bases left in between. This chain's CDR3 is CASSSAPWGNEQFF. The CDR3 DNA reads as TGTGCCAGCAGTTCCGCGCCTTGGGGCAATGAGCAGTTCTTC.

The rearrangement uses TRBV7-8 and TRBJ2-7, with D tentatively TRBD1 (7 bases). Deletions cut 5 bases from V and 6 bases from J, with 23 bases between. Germline CDR1 SGHVS, CDR2 FQNEAQ. The CDR3 is 16 amino acids. CDR3 coding DNA: TGTGCCAGCAGCGGCGGGACAGCCAGGAGGGACCTCGAGCAGTACTTC. This codes for CASSGGTARRDLEQYF.

The J gene is TRBJ2-7, the V gene TRBV6-2 or TRBV6-3; 9 bases fit TRBD1. V lost 4 bases to trimming and J lost 1 base; unmatched junction nucleotides: 14. From germline, CDR1 is MNHEY and CDR2 SVGEGT. CDR3 length: 18 amino acids. The DNA of the CDR3 is TGTGCCAGCAGTTCCAGTTTAATCCGGGACAGGGATTCCTACGAGCAGTACTTC. It encodes CASSSSLIRDRDSYEQYF.

This clonotype was detected only a few times. V and J are TRBV4-3 and TRBJ2-1; 11 nucleotides align to TRBD2. With 3 bases clipped from V and 7 bases from J, the junction kept 5 bases outside the gene matches. Germline V gene lookup returns CDR1 LGHNA and CDR2 YSLEER. The CDR3 loop spans 15 amino acids. The CDR3 DNA is TGCGCCAGCAGCCAGGTAGCGGGGGGGCTTAATGAGCAGTTCTTC. Translation gives CASSQVAGGLNEQFF.

The chain uses TRBV20-1 and TRBJ2-1, with 7 positions matching TRBD2. The length of the CDR3 is 18 residues. V shed 2 bases, J shed 0 bases, and the junction held 13 bases outside the gene matches. CDR1 is DFQATT, CDR2 SNEGSKA, per germline (reference sequence). The CDR3 is CSARSNSVSGGSYNEQFF. The DNA of the CDR3 is TGCAGTGCTAGATCTAATAGCGTATCGGGGGGCTCCTACAATGAGCAGTTCTTC.

The chain employs TRBV6-2 or TRBV6-3 and TRBJ2-5, with D unclear. From germline, CDR1 is MNHEY and CDR2 SVGEGT. V was shortened by 3 bases and J by 1 base, with 9 bases between the two germline ends. The CDR3 covers 14 residues. The CDR3 sequence is CASSYVGVQETQYF. DNA of the CDR3: TGTGCCAGCAGTTATGTCGGAGTCCAAGAGACCCAGTACTTC.

The sample holds many counts of this clonotype. The V and J genes are TRBV7-2 and TRBJ1-1; D unclear. The germline CDR1 and CDR2 sequences are SGHTA and FQGNSA. The CDR3 length is 13 residues. V was shortened by 3 bases and J by 2 bases, with 7 bases between the two germline ends. The CDR3 region is CASSFRSNTEAFF. The CDR3 coding sequence is TGTGCCAGCAGCTTCCGGTCCAACACTGAAGCTTTCTTT.

V gene TRBV5-2 combines with J gene TRBJ1-4; the table's D call, TRBD1, has no DNA check behind it. TRBV5-2 is marked as a pseudogene. CDR3 length: 12 amino acids. CDR3 sequence: CASAPWGEKLFF. Here the CDR3 DNA reads TGTGCCAGCGCCCCGTGGGGTGAAAAACTGTTTTTT.

This clonotype came up many times. The chain links TRBV7-8 to TRBJ1-1; 8 bases are a match to TRBD1. V gave up 2 bases and J gave up 6 bases; unmatched junction bases: 5. Germline V gives CDR1 SGHVS, CDR2 FQNEAQ. CDR3 length: 14 residues. CDR3 region: CASSLRQGSSEAFF. DNA for the CDR3: TGTGCCAGCAGCTTAAGACAGGGGAGCTCTGAAGCTTTCTTT.

This clonotype was found a few times. This chain joins TRBV4-3 and TRBJ1-2, with D unresolved. The germline V and J ends were trimmed by 0 bases and 5 bases, with 10 bases remaining between them. Germline CDR1 is LGHNA and CDR2 is YSLEER. This CDR3 is built from 14 residues. The CDR3 nucleotides read TGCGCCAGCAGCCAAGATTACGACTTTTATGGCTACACCTTC. This codes for CASSQDYDFYGYTF.

The chain has TRBV5-6 and TRBJ2-1; the D is unclear. From germline, CDR1 is SGHDT and CDR2 YYEEEE. The ends were cut back, 2 bases at V and 6 bases at J, with 9 bases in the middle. The CDR3 sequence is 13 residues long. The CDR3 reads CASSFGSGNEQFF. The CDR3 bases are TGTGCCAGCAGCTTCGGGTCGGGCAATGAGCAGTTCTTC.